This record looks at one TCR beta chain sequence and its context. Its antigen is unknown. The PCR employed 60 Vbeta primers together with 13 Jbeta primers. The method was immunoSEQ multiplex PCR; TCRdb's version includes in-frame clones alone and lacks a portion of them. Among over 80,000 clones listed, 82% were seen once. The data originate from a study of cytomegalovirus exposure and HLA in healthy donors. Overall study findings and caveats: About 87% or about 30% of the time was how often most TCR beta V segments were productive, according to an earlier analysis.

Trimming cost V 4 bases and J 2 bases, with 11 bases left between them. This CDR3 has 14 amino acids. The germline V gene has CDR1 SGHRS and CDR2 YFSETQ. This chain connects TRBV5-1 to TRBJ2-3; D is unresolved. Sequenced input: PBMCs. This clonotype was obtained from a man between 45 and 60 years old in good health and CMV-seronegative. CDR3: CASSLAVYTDTQYF. Here the CDR3 DNA reads TGCGCCAGCAGCCTGGCGGTCTACACAGATACGCAGTATTTT.